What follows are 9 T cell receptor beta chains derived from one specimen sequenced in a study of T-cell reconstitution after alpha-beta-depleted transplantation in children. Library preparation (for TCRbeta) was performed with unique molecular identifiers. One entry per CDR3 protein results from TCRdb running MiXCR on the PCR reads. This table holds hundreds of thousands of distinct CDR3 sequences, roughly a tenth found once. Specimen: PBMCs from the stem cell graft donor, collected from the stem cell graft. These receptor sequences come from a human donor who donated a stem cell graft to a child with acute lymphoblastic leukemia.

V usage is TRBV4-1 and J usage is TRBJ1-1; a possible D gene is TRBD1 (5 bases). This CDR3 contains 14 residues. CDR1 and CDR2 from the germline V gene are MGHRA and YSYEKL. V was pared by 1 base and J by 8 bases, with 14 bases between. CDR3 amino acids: CASSQVAGPPEAFF. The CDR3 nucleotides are TGCGCCAGCAGCCAAGTTGCAGGGCCACCCGAAGCTTTCTTT.

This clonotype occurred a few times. In DNA form, the CDR3 reads TGTGCCACCAGTGATTTTTTTATCTTAGCGGGAGTCGGGGAGACCCAGTACTTC. It yields the protein CATSDFFILAGVGETQYF. The chain couples TRBV24-1 to TRBJ2-5; 9 bases line up with TRBD2. Germline CDR1 KGHDR, CDR2 SFDVKD. The CDR3 loop spans 18 amino acids. V lost 1 base, J lost 5 bases, and 13 bases stayed unmatched.

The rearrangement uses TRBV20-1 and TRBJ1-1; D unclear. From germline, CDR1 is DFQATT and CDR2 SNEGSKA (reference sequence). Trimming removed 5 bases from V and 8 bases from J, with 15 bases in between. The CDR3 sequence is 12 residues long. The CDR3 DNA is TGCAGTGCTTACCGATCGGGTAACGAAGCTTTCTTT. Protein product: CSAYRSGNEAFF.

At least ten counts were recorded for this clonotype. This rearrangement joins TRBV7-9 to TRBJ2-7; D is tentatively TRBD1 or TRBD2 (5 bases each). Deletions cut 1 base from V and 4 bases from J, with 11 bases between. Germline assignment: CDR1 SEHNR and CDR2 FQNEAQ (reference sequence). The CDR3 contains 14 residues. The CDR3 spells CASSLEPGPYEQYF. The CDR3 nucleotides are TGTGCCAGCAGCTTAGAACCGGGACCATACGAGCAGTACTTC.

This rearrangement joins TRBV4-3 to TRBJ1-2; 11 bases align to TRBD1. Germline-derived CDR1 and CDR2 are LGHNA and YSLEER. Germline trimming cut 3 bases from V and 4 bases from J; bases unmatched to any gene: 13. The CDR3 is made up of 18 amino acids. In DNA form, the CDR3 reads TGCGCCAGCAGCCATCAACCGGGACAGGGGGGAGTTGTCTATGGCTACACCTTC. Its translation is CASSHQPGQGGVVYGYTF.

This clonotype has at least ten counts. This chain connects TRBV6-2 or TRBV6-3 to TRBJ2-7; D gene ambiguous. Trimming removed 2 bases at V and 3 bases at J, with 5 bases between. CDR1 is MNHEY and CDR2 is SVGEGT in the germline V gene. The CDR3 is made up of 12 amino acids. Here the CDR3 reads CASSYPDYEQYF. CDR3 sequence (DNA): TGTGCCAGCAGTTACCCTGACTACGAGCAGTACTTC.

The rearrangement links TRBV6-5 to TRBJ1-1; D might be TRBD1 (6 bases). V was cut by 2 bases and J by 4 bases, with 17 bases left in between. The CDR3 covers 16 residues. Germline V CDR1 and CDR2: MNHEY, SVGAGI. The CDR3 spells CASSYIAARGPTEAFF. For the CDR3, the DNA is TGTGCCAGCAGTTACATAGCGGCCAGGGGACCCACTGAAGCTTTCTTT.

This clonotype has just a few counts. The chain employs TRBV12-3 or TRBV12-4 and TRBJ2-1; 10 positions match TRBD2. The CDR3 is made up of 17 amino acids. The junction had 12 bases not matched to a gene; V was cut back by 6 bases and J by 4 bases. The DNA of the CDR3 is TGTGCCAGCAGCCTCCCTTTTTCTAGCGGGGGATACAATGAGCAGTTCTTC. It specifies CASSLPFSSGGYNEQFF.

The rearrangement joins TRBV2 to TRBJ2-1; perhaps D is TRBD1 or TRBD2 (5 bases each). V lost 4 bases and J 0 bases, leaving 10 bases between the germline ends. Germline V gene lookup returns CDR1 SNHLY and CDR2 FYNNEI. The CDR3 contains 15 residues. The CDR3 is CASSARGDSYNEQFF. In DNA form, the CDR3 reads TGTGCCAGCAGTGCTAGGGGAGACTCCTACAATGAGCAGTTCTTC. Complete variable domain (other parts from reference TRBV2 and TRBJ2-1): EPEVTQTPSHQVTQMGQEVILRCVPISNHLYFYWYRQILGQKVEFLVSFYNNEISEKSEIFDDQFSVERPDGSNFTLKIRSTKLEDSAMYFCASSARGDSYNEQFFGPGTRLTVL.